These T cell receptor beta chains were read from a single sample in a study of technical replicates of blood from a few donors. TCRdb's table, derived via immunoSEQ multiplex PCR, lists solely in-frame clones and lacks some. The sample includes approximately 76,000 clones, about 91% of them seen just once. The sample taken for sequencing was T cells isolated from PBMCs. The receptors here all came from a human donor in good health. Both conserved end residues are part of each CDR3. A D gene is named only where the DNA matches it firmly. Clone size is not always given. Where it is, it says once, few, many or a class for expanded clones.

abundance	v_gene	j_gene	d_gene	CDR3nt	CDR3aa
-	TRBV5-1	TRBJ1-2	TRBD1	TGCGCCAGCAGCTTGATCCGGGGACAGGGAGCTAACTATGGCTACACCTTC	CASSLIRGQGANYGYTF
once	TRBV7-6	TRBJ2-5	TRBD1	TGTGCCAGCAGCCGAGACAGGGGGCAGGCTGGGGAGACCCAGTACTTC	CASSRDRGQAGETQYF
-	TRBV5-1	TRBJ2-7	TRBD2	TGCGCCAGCAGCGCGGGACTAGCGGGAGGGATCTCGGGCGAGCAGTACTTC	CASSAGLAGGISGEQYF
-	TRBV5-1	TRBJ2-7	TRBD1	TGCGCCAGCAGCACGGAAGGACAGGGGTGGCAGTACTTC	CASSTEGQGWQYF
few	TRBV19	TRBJ1-1	TRBD1	TGTGCCAGTACCGCGAGGGGGCGGGGCCAACAAACTGAAGCTTTCTTT	CASTARGRGQQTEAFF
-	TRBV6-1	TRBJ2-7	-	TGTGCCAGCAGTGCCGTCCACAGGGCCGCCTCACTTTACGAGCAGTACTTC	CASSAVHRAASLYEQYF
-	TRBV12-5	TRBJ2-5	-	TGTGCTACCTCCGAAGGCCCGGGAGAGGGCCCAGAGACCCAGTACTTC	CATSEGPGEGPETQYF
-	TRBV6-1	TRBJ2-7	TRBD2	TGTGCCAGCAGTGAGATACTAGCGGGAGACTTCGAGCAGTACTTC	CASSEILAGDFEQYF
-	TRBV7-9	TRBJ1-5	TRBD1	TGTGCCAGCAGCGAAACAGGGGAGGATCAGCCCCAGCATTTT	CASSETGEDQPQHF
-	TRBV5-4	TRBJ2-1	TRBD2	TGTGCCAGCAGCCCAGGACTAGGATCCTACAATGAGCAGTTCTTC	CASSPGLGSYNEQFF
-	TRBV6-6	TRBJ2-7	-	TGTGCCAGCAGCTACGGGAACAGGGTCGACGAGCAGTACTTC	CASSYGNRVDEQYF
-	TRBV7-9	TRBJ1-2	TRBD1	TGTGCCAGCAGCTACGAGACAGGGGGCCACTATGGCTACACCTTC	CASSYETGGHYGYTF
-	TRBV5-4	TRBJ1-2	-	TGTGCCAGCAGCTCCAAGAGCGGAGTGAGATATGGCTACACCTTC	CASSSKSGVRYGYTF
-	TRBV5-1	TRBJ2-3	-	TGCGCCAGCAGCCTGGAGGGGCAGATTACGCAGTATTTT	CASSLEGQITQYF
-	TRBV27	TRBJ2-7	TRBD2	TGTGCCAGCAGTACGAGCGGGGGGACCTACGAGCAGTACTTC	CASSTSGGTYEQYF
-	TRBV5-1	TRBJ2-2	TRBD1	TGCGCCAGCACCGACGGGACAGGGTATTTCGGGGAGCTGTTTTTT	CASTDGTGYFGELFF
-	TRBV28	TRBJ2-3	-	TGTGCCAGCAGGGCTAGCAGGGGTCTGGGCACAGATACGCAGTATTTT	CASRASRGLGTDTQYF
-	TRBV21-1	TRBJ2-1	-	TGTGCCAGCAGCAGGCTAGCGGGTATTAATGAGCAGTTCTTC	CASSRLAGINEQFF
-	TRBV5-1	TRBJ2-2	-	TGCGCCAGCAGCCCCACAGCGGTAAACACCGGGGAGCTGTTTTTT	CASSPTAVNTGELFF
-	TRBV7-8	TRBJ2-2	-	TGTGCCAGCAGCCATAGGACTTTTGGCGGGGAGCTGTTTTTT	CASSHRTFGGELFF
-	TRBV19	TRBJ2-6	TRBD1	TGTGCCAGTAGTGTGGGACAGGGTTGGTTTAGGAGCTCTGGGGCCAACGTCCTGACTTTC	CASSVGQGWFRSSGANVLTF
-	TRBV7-6	TRBJ1-5	-	TGTGCCAGCAGCTCCCAGGCGGGAGTGACGCATTTT	CASSSQAGVTHF
-	TRBV7-2	TRBJ1-5	-	TGTGCCAGCAGCTTAGTCCCCAGGGCTCTGCAGCCCCAGCATTTT	CASSLVPRALQPQHF
-	TRBV29-1	TRBJ1-1	-	TGCAGCGTTGAAGGGGGGCCCCGAAGGCGCACTGAAGCTTTCTTT	CSVEGGPRRRTEAFF
once	TRBV6-1	TRBJ1-2	TRBD1	TGTGCCAGCCGGGACAGCTACTATGGCTACACCTTC	CASRDSYYGYTF
-	TRBV25-1	TRBJ1-2	TRBD1	TGTGCCAGCAGAGAGGGATACGTCAGGGGGACCTACACCTTC	CASREGYVRGTYTF
-	TRBV19	TRBJ2-4	TRBD1	TGTGCCAGTAGCTTCCTAAGACAGGGGAAAAACATTCAGTACTTC	CASSFLRQGKNIQYF